What follows are 29 T cell receptor beta chains derived from one specimen sequenced in a study of OX40 agonist ivuxolimab in advanced cancers. Using immunoSEQ multiplex PCR, the repertoire was profiled, and TCRdb retains in-frame clones only, with some absent. This repertoire shows roughly 67,000 clones, 65% to 90% found once; its top ten account for 1.5% to 2%. The source was CD4+ or CD8+ T cells sorted from blood, collected in a trial of the OX40 agonist ivuxolimab. The receptors here all came from an adult with an advanced solid tumor such as melanoma, head and neck, liver or kidney cancer.

The chain links TRBV28 to TRBJ2-5; D is ambiguous. The CDR3 consists of 14 residues. The germline CDR1 and CDR2 sequences are MDHEN and SYDVKM. Trimming shortened V by 4 bases and J by 1 base, and 10 bases separated the two germline ends. CDR3 in amino acids: CASSWPHSQETQYF. In DNA form, the CDR3 reads TGTGCCAGCAGTTGGCCCCACTCCCAAGAGACCCAGTACTTC.

The CDR3 nucleotides are TGTGCCAGCAGCTTTATCACCGGGACAGGGGAGGGAGGTCAGCCCCAGCATTTT. This gives the protein CASSFITGTGEGGQPQHF. The genes are TRBV7-9 and TRBJ1-5, with TRBD1 matching 10 bases. V was clipped by 3 bases and J by 6 bases; unmatched bases: 14. The CDR3 has 18 residues. CDR1 SEHNR and CDR2 FQNEAQ come from the germline V gene (reference sequence).

The chain has TRBV7-8 and TRBJ2-3, with 12 bases that match TRBD2. The CDR3 runs 14 residues. Trimming removed 8 bases from V and 3 bases from J; junction bases left unmatched: 3. Per the germline V gene, CDR1 is SGHVS and CDR2 is FQNEAQ. CDR3 in DNA: TGTGCCAGCGTTGGGACTAGCGGGACAGATACGCAGTATTTT. Encoded protein: CASVGTSGTDTQYF.

This chain connects TRBV19 to TRBJ1-1; D is undetermined. Germline V gene data show CDR1 as LNHDA and CDR2 as SQIVND (reference sequence). This CDR3 comprises 12 residues. The CDR3 here is CVSSTSNTEAFF. CDR3 bases: TGTGTGAGTAGTACCTCGAACACTGAAGCTTTCTTT.

V and J are TRBV10-1 and TRBJ2-5; perhaps D is TRBD1 or TRBD2 (5 bases each). The germline V and J ends were trimmed by 0 bases and 7 bases, with 9 bases remaining between them. Germline loops: CDR1 WNHNN, CDR2 SYGVQD (reference sequence). CDR3 size: 13 residues. CDR3: CASSESQEATQYF. CDR3 DNA sequence: TGCGCCAGCAGTGAGTCACAGGAGGCGACCCAGTACTTC.

V usage is TRBV7-2 and J usage is TRBJ2-1; 7 bases match TRBD2. Germline loops: CDR1 SGHTA, CDR2 FQGNSA. Trimming took 1 base from V and 3 from J; bases not matched to a gene: 9. This CDR3 contains 17 residues. The CDR3 is CASSLVSSGWFYNEQFF. CDR3 nucleotide sequence: TGTGCCAGCAGCTTAGTATCTAGCGGCTGGTTCTACAATGAGCAGTTCTTC.

This rearrangement joins TRBV19 to TRBJ2-1; unclear D gene. The length of the CDR3 is 16 residues. V gave up 5 bases and J gave up 0 bases, with 14 bases separating them. From germline, CDR1 is LNHDA and CDR2 SQIVND (reference sequence). CDR3 nucleotide sequence: TGTGCCAGTAGTGCCAGGACGGCTAGCTCCTACAATGAGCAGTTCTTC. Translated, it gives CASSARTASSYNEQFF.

The chain links TRBV2 to TRBJ2-2; TRBD2 matches 9 bases. Germline loops: CDR1 SNHLY, CDR2 FYNNEI. The CDR3 loop spans 15 amino acids. The junction had 6 bases not matched to a gene; V was cut back by 9 bases and J by 1 base. CDR3 nucleotides: TGTGCCAGGGGTTTAGCGGGAGTGAACACCGGGGAGCTGTTTTTT. Amino acid sequence: CARGLAGVNTGELFF.

This clone was seen once. The chain uses TRBV7-2 and TRBJ2-2; 7 bases line up with TRBD2. The V gene end was trimmed by 1 base and the J gene end by 5 bases; junction bases not matched to a gene: 7. The germline gives CDR1 SGHTA, CDR2 FQGNSA. The CDR3 runs 16 residues. CDR3 coding DNA: TGTGCCAGCAGCTTAGTTGGTGGAGCGGGAACCGGGGAGCTGTTTTTT. Residues: CASSLVGGAGTGELFF.

CDR3 nucleotides: TGTGCCACCAGCAGAGGGACAGAGGGCAATCAGCCCCAGCATTTT. Translated, it gives CATSRGTEGNQPQHF. V and J are TRBV15 and TRBJ1-5, with D tentatively TRBD1 (6 bases). Germline V gene sequence: CDR1 LNHNV, CDR2 YYDKDF (reference sequence). This CDR3 is 15 amino acids long. The germline V and J ends were trimmed by 1 base and 2 bases, with 9 bases remaining between them.

The table lists this clone with a few counts. This rearrangement joins TRBV6-5 to TRBJ1-1; D not resolved. CDR1 MNHEY and CDR2 SVGAGI come from the germline V gene. V lost 0 bases, J lost 4 bases, and 9 bases lay in between. The CDR3 runs to 14 residues. CDR3 nucleotides: TGTGCCAGCAGTTACTCGAGGTATCGCACTGAAGCTTTCTTT. Translated: CASSYSRYRTEAFF.

The chain has TRBV4-3 and TRBJ2-7; TRBD2 matches at 8 bases. V lost 1 base and J lost 3; bases outside the gene matches: 5. The CDR3 loop spans 15 amino acids. CDR1 and CDR2 from the germline V gene are LGHNA and YSLEER. CDR3 sequence reads: CASSQARTSIYEQYF. For the CDR3, the DNA is TGCGCCAGCAGCCAAGCGAGGACTAGCATCTACGAGCAGTACTTC.

The chain carries TRBV6-6 and TRBJ2-5, with a possible D match to TRBD1 (6 bases). The ends were cut back, 2 bases at V and 4 bases at J, with 17 bases in the middle. The CDR3 is 16 residues long. Germline CDR1 MNHNY, CDR2 SVGAGI (reference sequence). The chain's CDR3 is CASSYPPGQRAETQYF. CDR3 nucleotide sequence: TGTGCCAGCAGTTACCCCCCGGGACAAAGAGCAGAGACCCAGTACTTC.

The chain combines TRBV29-1 with TRBJ1-4, with D possibly being TRBD1 (5 bases). Germline CDR1 SQVTM, CDR2 ANQGSEA. The CDR3 runs to 13 residues. Trimming took 6 bases from V and 8 from J, leaving 16 bases between them. The CDR3 is CSVTTLGGEKLFF. The DNA for the CDR3 is TGCAGCGTAACGACTCTCGGGGGGGAAAAACTGTTTTTT. Full variable domain (outside the CDR3, taken from reference TRBV29-1 and TRBJ1-4): SAVISQKPSRDICQRGTSLTIQCQVDSQVTMMFWYRQQPGQSLTLIATANQGSEATYESGFVIDKFPISRPNLTFSTLTVSNMSPEDSSIYLCSVTTLGGEKLFFGSGTQLSVL.

The chain couples TRBV18 to TRBJ1-2; D uncertain. Trimming removed 2 bases at V and 0 bases at J, with 10 bases between. The CDR3 is 15 residues long. The germline gives CDR1 KGHSH, CDR2 LQKENI. CDR3 loop: CASSPSASPNYGYTF. In nucleotides, the CDR3 is TGTGCCAGCTCACCAAGTGCCAGCCCTAACTATGGCTACACCTTC.

The chain has TRBV7-3 and TRBJ2-2, with 7 nucleotides matching TRBD2. V lost 2 bases to trimming and J lost 1 base; unmatched junction nucleotides: 4. CDR3 size: 16 residues. Germline assignment: CDR1 SGHTA and CDR2 FQGTGA. As DNA, the CDR3 is TGTGCCAGCAGCTTACTTGGCGGGAGGAACACCGGGGAGCTGTTTTTT. This gives the protein CASSLLGGRNTGELFF.

As for this clone: At one boundary the junction diverges from the germline segment, which might be a read error. The same CDR3 can be traced to other DNA sequences in this sample. This sequence joins TRBV7-9 and TRBJ1-2; tentatively, D is TRBD1 (5 bases). The CDR3 extends over 18 amino acids. Germline V gene sequence: CDR1 SEHNR, CDR2 FQNEAQ (reference sequence). CDR3 residues: CASSLAYRGGTQDYGYTF. The CDR3 nucleotides read TGTGCCAGCAGCTTAGCTTACCGAGGAGGGACCCAGGACTACGGCTACACCTTC. Looking up the rest from reference TRBV7-9 and TRBJ1-2 gives the full variable domain: DTGVSQNPRHKITKRGQNVTFRCDPISEHNRLYWYRQTLGQGPEFLTYFQNEAQLEKSRLLSDRFSAERPKGSFSTLEIQRTEQGDSAMYLCASSLAYRGGTQDYGYTFGSGTRLTVV.

The rearrangement joins TRBV6-5 to TRBJ2-7; D is unresolved. CDR1 and CDR2 (germline): MNHEY, SVGAGI. The V end was cut by 8 bases, the J end by 3 bases, with 14 bases between. This CDR3 spans 13 amino acids. The CDR3 spells CASGRNIDYEQYF. The CDR3 nucleotides are TGTGCCAGCGGCCGCAACATTGACTACGAGCAGTACTTC.

In this sample, this clone turned up a few times. The rearrangement uses TRBV2 and TRBJ1-4, with D maybe TRBD1 (6 bases). The CDR3 runs to 15 residues. The germline V gene encodes CDR1 SNHLY and CDR2 FYNNEI. Trimming stripped 0 bases from V and 6 bases from J, with 11 bases between. CDR3 nucleotides: TGTGCCAGCAGTGAAGCCGGGCAGGGGTATGAAAAACTGTTTTTT. Its protein is CASSEAGQGYEKLFF.

This clone was detected a few times. The chain joins TRBV6-5 to TRBJ1-1; no reliable D call. The CDR3 contains 13 residues. V lost 8 bases and J 2 bases, leaving 12 bases between the germline ends. Looked up from germline, CDR1 is MNHEY and CDR2 is SVGAGI. The CDR3 loop is CASAGRLNTEAFF. The CDR3, as DNA: TGTGCCAGCGCGGGTCGACTTAACACTGAAGCTTTCTTT.

This rearrangement joins TRBV4-1 to TRBJ2-3; D unresolved. The V end was cut by 0 bases, the J end by 3 bases, with 4 bases between. The CDR3 spans 13 residues. Germline CDR1 and CDR2: MGHRA and YSYEKL. CDR3 nucleotides: TGCGCCAGCAGCCAAGAAAGGACAGATACGCAGTATTTT. It translates to CASSQERTDTQYF.

As DNA, the CDR3 is TGCGCCAGCAGGGCGGGGACAGACTATGGCTACACCTTC. This encodes CASRAGTDYGYTF. The chain recombines TRBV5-1 with TRBJ1-2; the match to TRBD1 covers 7 bases. This CDR3 has 13 amino acids. The germline V gene encodes CDR1 SGHRS and CDR2 YFSETQ. Unmatched junction bases numbered 4, after V lost 5 bases and J lost 3 bases.

V is TRBV2 and J is TRBJ2-1, with no clear D. The CDR3 totals 11 residues. The germline V gene encodes CDR1 SNHLY and CDR2 FYNNEI. Trimming cost V 4 bases and J 9 bases, with 7 bases left between them. The CDR3 DNA reads TGTGCCAGCAGTGCAGCGACTGAGCAGTTCTTC. This sequence encodes CASSAATEQFF.

The chain is built from TRBV18 and TRBJ1-3; D is unresolved. From germline, CDR1 is KGHSH and CDR2 LQKENI. The length of the CDR3 is 17 residues. V gave up 3 bases and J gave up 0 bases, with 15 bases separating them. CDR3 loop: CASSPRSEMISGNTIYF. In DNA form, the CDR3 reads TGTGCCAGCTCACCCCGGTCGGAGATGATCTCTGGAAACACCATATATTTT. The full variable domain, in which reference TRBV18 and TRBJ1-3 provide the parts outside the CDR3, is NAGVMQNPRHLVRRRGQEARLRCSPMKGHSHVYWYRQLPEEGLKFMVYLQKENIIDESGMPKERFSAEFPKEGPSILRIQQVVRGDSAAYFCASSPRSEMISGNTIYFGEGSWLTVV.

The chain joins TRBV5-1 to TRBJ2-1; 7 bases are a match to TRBD1. The CDR3 runs to 15 residues. Per the germline V gene, CDR1 is SGHRS and CDR2 is YFSETQ. The junction had 8 bases not matched to a gene; V was cut back by 6 bases and J by 2 bases. The CDR3: CASNPGQVTYNEQFF. The CDR3 coding sequence is TGCGCCAGCAACCCTGGACAGGTTACCTACAATGAGCAGTTCTTC.

This clone was detected once. V and J are TRBV7-2 and TRBJ1-5; tentative D call: TRBD1 (5 bases). CDR1 SGHTA and CDR2 FQGNSA come from the germline V gene. Trimming shortened V by 6 bases and J by 6 bases, and 15 bases separated the two germline ends. The CDR3 covers 14 residues. The CDR3 spells CASRPTGVFQPQHF. The CDR3, as DNA: TGTGCCAGCAGACCAACGGGGGTGTTTCAGCCCCAGCATTTT.

For the CDR3, the DNA is TGTGCCAGCAGCTTAGAACGGGGCGAGTACTACGAGCAGTACTTC. This sequence encodes CASSLERGEYYEQYF. The chain employs TRBV11-2 and TRBJ2-7; the D gene could be TRBD1 or TRBD2 (5 bases each). V lost 0 bases to trimming and J lost 3 bases, with 12 bases between them. Germline CDR1 reads SGHAT; CDR2 reads FQNNGV. CDR3 length equals 15 residues.

J is TRBJ1-6 and V is TRBV5-4; D remains ambiguous. This CDR3 comprises 15 residues. V was cut by 0 bases and J by 8 bases, with 12 bases left in between. Germline CDR1 SGHNT, CDR2 YYREEE (reference sequence). The CDR3 DNA reads as TGTGCCAGCAGCTTGGGGGTGGAACTTGATTCACCCCTCCACTTT. Its protein is CASSLGVELDSPLHF.

This clone has just a few counts. The rearrangement links TRBV27 to TRBJ2-7; the D is unclear. This CDR3 spans 13 amino acids. The V end lost 3 bases, the J end lost 4 bases, and 10 bases lay between the germline ends. Germline V CDR1 and CDR2: MNHEY, SMNVEV (reference sequence). The CDR3 DNA reads TGTGCCAGCAGTTTTCGAACCTATTACGAGCAGTACTTC. Encoded protein: CASSFRTYYEQYF.